This TCR beta chain originates from a study of blood T cell repertoires in COVID-19. Across the whole study: Acute-phase and convalescent COVID-19 samples originated in the United States, Italy and Spain. The analysed material was cDNA or gDNA that came from T cells, B-cell-depleted T cells, or PBMCs.

Per the original data handling: For nucleated cells, counts were estimated from reference gene primer amplification. Using immunoSEQ multiplex PCR, the repertoire was profiled, and TCRdb retains in-frame clones only, with some absent. From that table come the V and J calls and clone size; the DNA was used to work out D and trimming. Among approximately 40,000 clones, 91% were seen once, and the ten largest hold around 5.1%. This CDR3 contains 14 residues. CDR1 SGHRS and CDR2 YFSETQ come from the germline V gene. V lost 4 bases and J lost 3; bases outside the gene matches: 5. The source is a woman older than 75 with acute or convalescent COVID-19. The sequencing sample was made of peripheral blood. This chain connects TRBV5-1 to TRBJ2-5; 8 positions match TRBD1. The CDR3 sequence is CASSRTGKEETQYF. CDR3 nucleotides: TGCGCCAGCAGCCGGACAGGGAAGGAAGAGACCCAGTACTTC.